The 29 T cell receptor beta chains given below trace back to one sample, sequenced in a study of CD8+ T cells in alopecia areata. Extraction and reverse transcription of RNA yielded cDNA as the sequencing template. Measured with immunoSEQ multiplex PCR; TCRdb has only the in-frame clones, and not every one. The profile shows 30,000 to 40,000 clones, 60% to 85% of them singletons. The material sequenced was NKG2D-low CD8+ T cells sorted from blood. The source of these receptors is a human donor with alopecia areata.

The rearrangement joins TRBV9 to TRBJ2-1, with unresolved D. The V gene lost 7 bases and the J gene lost 7 bases, with 9 bases spanning the gap. The CDR3 covers 11 residues. The germline V gene encodes CDR1 SGDLS and CDR2 YYNGEE. The CDR3 region is CASGSLNEQFF. CDR3 sequence (DNA): TGTGCCAGCGGAAGTCTAAATGAGCAGTTCTTC.

Points on this clone: A read error may account for a junction end that differs from germline. The V call is TRBV7-9, the J call TRBJ2-7; D is perhaps TRBD2 (5 bases). Per germline, CDR1 SEHNR and CDR2 FQNEAQ (reference sequence). The CDR3 length is 11 residues. The CDR3 nucleotides are TGTGCCAGCAGCCTAGCACACGGGCAGTACTTC. Translated: CASSLAHGQYF.

The CDR3 sequence is CASSPSGQTNYGYTF. The DNA of the CDR3 is TGTGCCAGCAGTCCCTCGGGACAGACTAACTATGGCTACACCTTC. The genes are TRBV27 and TRBJ1-2; 7 bases match TRBD1. Germline V gene sequence: CDR1 MNHEY, CDR2 SMNVEV (reference sequence). The CDR3 runs 15 residues. V shed 5 bases and J 0 bases; nucleotides not matched to a gene: 6.

By sample share, this clone is medium-sized. V gene TRBV7-9 combines with J gene TRBJ2-5; 8 bases match TRBD1. The germline V gene encodes CDR1 SEHNR and CDR2 FQNEAQ (reference sequence). The CDR3 runs 15 residues. V trimming: 2 bases; J trimming: 1 base; junction bases outside the gene matches: 3. The CDR3: CASSLRQGAQETQYF. Written as DNA, the CDR3 is TGTGCCAGCAGCTTACGCCAGGGGGCCCAAGAGACCCAGTACTTC.

This chain joins TRBV27 and TRBJ2-4, with unresolved D. This CDR3 contains 12 residues. The germline CDR1 and CDR2 sequences are MNHEY and SMNVEV (reference sequence). Trimming shortened V by 5 bases and J by 3 bases, and 5 bases separated the two germline ends. CDR3 amino acids: CASSLHKNIQYF. Written as DNA, the CDR3 is TGTGCCAGCAGTCTTCACAAAAACATTCAGTACTTC.

J is TRBJ2-7 and V is TRBV5-4; a weak D match, TRBD1 (7 bases). Germline V gives CDR1 SGHNT, CDR2 YYREEE (reference sequence). The CDR3 loop spans 15 amino acids. Trimming removed 1 base from V and 2 bases from J, with 13 bases in between. The DNA of the CDR3 is TGTGCCAGCAGCTTGATAGGAGGGGGCGCCTACGAGCAGTACTTC. It codes for CASSLIGGGAYEQYF.

CDR3 sequence: CASSEAEAGGELFF. For the CDR3, the DNA is TGTGCCAGCAGTGAAGCGGAGGCAGGCGGGGAGCTGTTTTTT. The rearrangement links TRBV6-1 to TRBJ2-2; TRBD2 might be the D (5 bases). Germline CDR1 and CDR2: MNHNS and SASEGT. The CDR3 extends over 14 amino acids. V was pared by 0 bases and J by 7 bases, with 9 bases between.

CDR3 coding DNA: TGTGCCAGCAGTTTATCGACGGCCCCTTACTCTGGGGCCAACGTCCTGACTTTC. Protein: CASSLSTAPYSGANVLTF. The V gene is TRBV27, the J gene TRBJ2-6; D uncertain. Per germline, CDR1 MNHEY and CDR2 SMNVEV (reference sequence). This CDR3 is built from 18 residues. V lost 0 bases, J lost 0 bases, and 12 bases lay in between.

The gene calls are TRBV13 and TRBJ2-7; D assignment may be TRBD1 or TRBD2 (7 bases each). The V end lost 4 bases, the J end lost 5 bases, and 12 bases lay between the germline ends. Germline V gene lookup returns CDR1 PRHDT and CDR2 FYEKMQ (reference sequence). CDR3 length: 13 amino acids. CDR3 protein: CASSSQGTNEQYF. The DNA for the CDR3 is TGTGCCAGCAGCTCACAGGGGACTAACGAGCAGTACTTC.

This clone came up a few times. The V and J genes are TRBV14 and TRBJ2-1; 9 bases fit TRBD1. The CDR3 runs to 15 residues. Germline CDR1 and CDR2: SGHDN and FVKESK. The V segment lost 3 bases and the J segment 5 bases; nucleotides outside the gene matches: 5. The CDR3 DNA reads TGTGCCAGCAGCCATGGGACAGGGTTGAACAATGAGCAGTTCTTC. As protein: CASSHGTGLNNEQFF.

V usage is TRBV29-1 and J usage is TRBJ2-7, with 10 bases that match TRBD1. V shed 6 bases and J 0 bases; nucleotides not matched to a gene: 11. The CDR3 is 16 amino acids. CDR1 is SQVTM and CDR2 is ANQGSEA in the germline V gene. CDR3 DNA sequence: TGCAGCGTAGCACGGACAGGGGGTAAGGACTCCTACGAGCAGTACTTC. Translation: CSVARTGGKDSYEQYF.

This clone was counted many times. The V call is TRBV4-2, the J call TRBJ2-6; possibly TRBD1 for D (5 bases). CDR1 is LGHNA, CDR2 YNFKEQ, per germline. CDR3 size: 17 residues. Trimming cost V 0 bases and J 0 bases, with 9 bases left between them. The CDR3 reads CASSQEGQASGANVLTF. Written as DNA, the CDR3 is TGTGCCAGCAGCCAAGAGGGGCAGGCCTCTGGGGCCAACGTCCTGACTTTC.

In regard to this clone: An end of the junction does not agree with germline; a read error may underlie this. The chain employs TRBV6-5 and TRBJ1-1; D call uncertain. Germline CDR1 is MNHEY and CDR2 is SVGAGI. The CDR3 has 13 residues. CDR3 nucleotides: TGTGCCAGCAGTGACTCGCCGAACACTGAAGCTTTCTTT. Protein sequence: CASSDSPNTEAFF.

This rearrangement joins TRBV2 to TRBJ2-1; 8 bases map to TRBD1. This CDR3 is 15 amino acids long. V was pared by 7 bases and J by 4 bases, with 9 bases of the junction left unmatched. CDR1 SNHLY and CDR2 FYNNEI come from the germline V gene. The CDR3 region is CASIRPGQGYNEQFF. The CDR3 bases are TGTGCCAGCATCCGCCCCGGACAGGGATACAATGAGCAGTTCTTC. Full variable domain (remainder filled in from reference TRBV2 and TRBJ2-1): EPEVTQTPSHQVTQMGQEVILRCVPISNHLYFYWYRQILGQKVEFLVSFYNNEISEKSEIFDDQFSVERPDGSNFTLKIRSTKLEDSAMYFCASIRPGQGYNEQFFGPGTRLTVL.

The rearrangement joins TRBV11-2 to TRBJ1-2, with 9 bases identical to TRBD1. J lost 5 bases, V lost 5 bases, and 6 bases had no gene match. The CDR3 has 14 residues. The germline V gene has CDR1 SGHAT and CDR2 FQNNGV. The CDR3 loop reads CASSIGTGWYGYTF. The CDR3, as DNA: TGTGCCAGCAGCATAGGGACAGGGTGGTATGGCTACACCTTC. Variable domain in full (rest from reference TRBV11-2 and TRBJ1-2): EAGVAQSPRYKIIEKRQSVAFWCNPISGHATLYWYQQILGQGPKLLIQFQNNGVVDDSQLPKDRFSAERLKGVDSTLKIQPAKLEDSAVYLCASSIGTGWYGYTFGSGTRLTVV.

The rearrangement uses TRBV4-1 and TRBJ2-5, with D possibly being TRBD2 (5 bases). This CDR3 is built from 13 residues. Germline loops: CDR1 MGHRA, CDR2 YSYEKL. Trimming removed 5 bases from V and 4 bases from J, with 11 bases in between. CDR3: CASSYGKGETQYF. The CDR3 region has the DNA TGCGCCAGCAGCTACGGGAAGGGAGAGACCCAGTACTTC.

J is TRBJ2-4 and V is TRBV4-3; tentatively, D is TRBD1 or TRBD2 (5 bases each). This CDR3 is built from 16 residues. The V gene's germline CDR1 is LGHNA and CDR2 YSLEER. V gave up 0 bases and J gave up 14 bases, with 23 bases separating them. The CDR3 sequence is CASSQDWSDSGEIKYF. In DNA, the CDR3 is TGCGCCAGCAGCCAAGATTGGTCTGACAGCGGTGAGATCAAGTACTTC.

This clone was seen only a few times. J is TRBJ1-2 and V is TRBV14; a possible D gene is TRBD1 (5 bases). The V gene lost 3 bases and the J gene lost 5 bases, with 16 bases spanning the gap. The CDR3 length is 15 residues. Germline values: CDR1 SGHDN, CDR2 FVKESK. The CDR3 here is CASSHSGGDPYGYTF. The CDR3 DNA reads TGTGCCAGCAGCCACTCCGGGGGAGACCCGTATGGCTACACCTTC. Variable domain in full (rest from reference TRBV14 and TRBJ1-2): EAGVTQFPSHSVIEKGQTVTLRCDPISGHDNLYWYRRVMGKEIKFLLHFVKESKQDESGMPNNRFLAERTGGTYSTLKVQPAELEDSGVYFCASSHSGGDPYGYTFGSGTRLTVV.

V is TRBV29-1 and J is TRBJ2-2, with TRBD2 matching over 7 bases. The CDR3 is 13 residues long. Unmatched junction bases numbered 3, after V lost 4 bases and J lost 4 bases. Looked up from germline, CDR1 is SQVTM and CDR2 is ANQGSEA. The DNA for the CDR3 is TGCAGCGTTGGTAGCGGGCGCACCGGGGAGCTGTTTTTT. Translating gives CSVGSGRTGELFF.

V gene TRBV15 combines with J gene TRBJ2-6, with D possibly matching TRBD1 (5 bases). Germline CDR1 and CDR2: LNHNV and YYDKDF (reference sequence). The CDR3 is made up of 18 amino acids. Trimming removed 5 bases from V and 0 bases from J, with 17 bases in between. Here the CDR3 reads CATSLSTELNSGANVLTF. Written as DNA, the CDR3 is TGTGCCACCAGCCTATCGACAGAACTGAACTCTGGGGCCAACGTCCTGACTTTC.

This clone is categorized as medium-sized. J is TRBJ2-7 and V is TRBV15; 7 bases fit TRBD1. This CDR3 has 15 residues. Trimming at V came to 1 base and at J to 5 bases, leaving 8 bases not matched to a gene. CDR1 is LNHNV and CDR2 is YYDKDF in the germline V gene (reference sequence). CDR3 amino acids: CATSRATGSVDEQYF. The CDR3 coding sequence is TGTGCCACCAGCAGAGCGACAGGGTCAGTCGACGAGCAGTACTTC.

This clone was recorded a few times. The chain uses TRBV19 and TRBJ2-1, with no clear D. The germline V gene encodes CDR1 LNHDA and CDR2 SQIVND (reference sequence). The V gene lost 2 bases and the J gene lost 0 bases, with 11 bases spanning the gap. The CDR3 runs to 16 residues. The CDR3 sequence: CASSIFGFTSYNEQFF. The DNA of the CDR3 is TGTGCCAGTAGTATATTCGGTTTCACCTCCTACAATGAGCAGTTCTTC.

This chain connects TRBV29-1 to TRBJ2-3, with D tentatively TRBD1 or TRBD2 (5 bases each). Germline V lookup: CDR1 SQVTM, CDR2 ANQGSEA. Deletions cut 5 bases from V and 2 bases from J, with 14 bases between. The CDR3 consists of 14 residues. Here the CDR3 reads CSVFGGGFTDTQYF. The CDR3 coding sequence is TGCAGCGTTTTTGGGGGTGGATTCACAGATACGCAGTATTTT.

This clone showed up just a few times. The chain combines TRBV15 with TRBJ2-2, with D unclear. Germline V lookup: CDR1 LNHNV, CDR2 YYDKDF (reference sequence). The V end was cut by 0 bases, the J end by 1 base, with 9 bases between. The CDR3 sequence is 16 residues long. In DNA form, the CDR3 reads TGTGCCACCAGCAGAGACCCCGGTGGGAACACCGGGGAGCTGTTTTTT. It codes for CATSRDPGGNTGELFF.

This clone came up a few times. This rearrangement joins TRBV14 to TRBJ2-1; unclear D gene. Germline loops: CDR1 SGHDN, CDR2 FVKESK. Trimming stripped 3 bases from V and 4 bases from J, with 7 bases between. The CDR3 has 13 residues. The CDR3, as DNA: TGTGCCAGCAGCCAGACCGAATACAATGAGCAGTTCTTC. This encodes CASSQTEYNEQFF.

The chain joins TRBV27 to TRBJ2-2, with D possibly being TRBD2 (7 bases). V was trimmed by 2 bases and J by 6 bases, leaving 10 bases between them. Per the germline V gene, CDR1 is MNHEY and CDR2 is SMNVEV (reference sequence). This CDR3 region has 14 residues. The CDR3 sequence is CASSLGGAPGELFF. The CDR3 DNA sequence: TGTGCCAGCAGTTTAGGGGGGGCGCCCGGGGAGCTGTTTTTT.

The V gene is TRBV5-1, the J gene TRBJ2-2, with D perhaps being TRBD1 or TRBD2 (5 bases each). CDR1 and CDR2 from the germline V gene are SGHRS and YFSETQ. V was pared by 0 bases and J by 3 bases, with 12 bases between. This CDR3 has 16 residues. The CDR3 region has the DNA TGCGCCAGCAGCTTGGTGGGGGAGTTCGACACCGGGGAGCTGTTTTTT. Its translation: CASSLVGEFDTGELFF.

The V call is TRBV13, the J call TRBJ2-1; 10 bases line up with TRBD2. Losses at the gene ends were 11 bases for V and 8 bases for J; bases not matched to a gene: 0. The CDR3 is 10 amino acids. Looked up from germline, CDR1 is PRHDT and CDR2 is FYEKMQ (reference sequence). This CDR3 reads CAGTSDEQFF. CDR3 nucleotide sequence: TGTGCCGGGACTAGCGATGAGCAGTTCTTC.

This clone was observed once. The chain links TRBV11-2 to TRBJ2-5; TRBD2 might be the D (6 bases). The CDR3 runs 16 residues. The germline gives CDR1 SGHAT, CDR2 FQNNGV. With 1 base removed from V and 4 bases from J, the gap between germline ends came to 16 bases. The CDR3 coding sequence is TGTGCCAGCAGCTTAGGTGTGACAGAGGGAGGAGAGACCCAGTACTTC. It specifies CASSLGVTEGGETQYF. Drawing the rest from reference TRBV11-2 and TRBJ2-5, the complete variable domain is EAGVAQSPRYKIIEKRQSVAFWCNPISGHATLYWYQQILGQGPKLLIQFQNNGVVDDSQLPKDRFSAERLKGVDSTLKIQPAKLEDSAVYLCASSLGVTEGGETQYFGPGTRLLVL.